These 10 T cell receptor beta chains were sequenced from one sample in a study of radiotherapy plus CTLA-4 blockade in lung cancer. Data came from immunoSEQ multiplex PCR; TCRdb stores just in-frame clones and leaves some out. The sample has 65,000 to 85,000 clones, less than 85% seen once. Specimen: peripheral blood, collected from a patient treated with radiotherapy plus ipilimumab. These receptors were obtained from a human donor with non-small cell lung cancer whose response to radiotherapy plus ipilimumab could not be evaluated.

This chain uses TRBV5-4 with TRBJ1-3, with 9 nucleotides matching TRBD1. CDR3 size: 15 residues. Losses at the gene ends were 4 bases for V and 8 bases for J; bases not matched to a gene: 10. CDR1 SGHNT and CDR2 YYREEE come from the germline V gene (reference sequence). The CDR3 loop reads CASSQAGTGYYTIYF. The CDR3 DNA follows: TGTGCCAGCAGCCAAGCCGGGACAGGGTACTACACCATATATTTT. Looking up the rest from reference TRBV5-4 and TRBJ1-3 gives the full variable domain: ETGVTQSPTHLIKTRGQQVTLRCSSQSGHNTVSWYQQALGQGPQFIFQYYREEENGRGNFPPRFSGLQFPNYSSELNVNALELDDSALYLCASSQAGTGYYTIYFGEGSWLTVV.

CDR3 protein: CASYYRNQPQHF. The CDR3 DNA follows: TGTGCCAGCTATTATAGAAATCAGCCCCAGCATTTT. The chain is built from TRBV28 and TRBJ1-5, with unresolved D. The CDR3 sequence is 12 residues long. Per germline, CDR1 MDHEN and CDR2 SYDVKM. The germline V and J ends were trimmed by 8 bases and 4 bases, with 9 bases remaining between them.

The chain combines TRBV4-2 with TRBJ2-1; TRBD2 aligns across 13 bases. CDR1 LGHNA and CDR2 YNFKEQ come from the germline V gene. CDR3 length: 18 residues. With 0 bases clipped from V and 5 bases from J, the junction kept 7 bases outside the gene matches. CDR3 coding DNA: TGTGCCAGCAGCCAAGACGGACTAGCGGGAGTCATAAACAATGAGCAGTTCTTC. This gives the protein CASSQDGLAGVINNEQFF.

This clone is medium-sized in the sample. The chain links TRBV5-1 to TRBJ2-7; 11 bases are a match to TRBD2. The length of the CDR3 is 15 residues. The germline CDR1 and CDR2 sequences are SGHRS and YFSETQ. V lost 0 bases and J lost 7; bases outside the gene matches: 6. CDR3 in DNA: TGCGCCAGCAGCTTGGATGCTAGCGGGGGGATGGAGCAGTACTTC. Its protein product is CASSLDASGGMEQYF.

This chain's CDR3 is CASNPGQAGEQYF. CDR3 coding DNA: TGTGCCAGCAACCCGGGACAGGCGGGGGAGCAGTACTTC. The V gene is TRBV5-5, the J gene TRBJ2-7; 8 positions match TRBD1. Per germline, CDR1 SGHKS and CDR2 YYEKEE (reference sequence). CDR3 length: 13 amino acids. Trimming removed 6 bases from V and 7 bases from J; junction bases left unmatched: 9. The full variable domain, in which reference TRBV5-5 and TRBJ2-7 provide the parts outside the CDR3, is DAGVTQSPTHLIKTRGQQVTLRCSPISGHKSVSWYQQVLGQGPQFIFQYYEKEERGRGNFPDRFSARQFPNYSSELNVNALLLGDSALYLCASNPGQAGEQYFGPGTRLTVT.

This clone was seen a handful of times. This chain connects TRBV7-9 to TRBJ1-4, with D unclear. Trimming shortened V by 0 bases and J by 8 bases, and 4 bases separated the two germline ends. This CDR3 spans 12 amino acids. Germline values: CDR1 SEHNR, CDR2 FQNEAQ (reference sequence). The CDR3 DNA follows: TGTGCCAGCAGCTTAGCGGCCGAAAAACTGTTTTTT. Its protein product is CASSLAAEKLFF.

The rearrangement links TRBV7-3 to TRBJ2-1; 8 bases align to TRBD2. Germline V gene sequence: CDR1 SGHTA, CDR2 FQGTGA. V shed 6 bases and J 4 bases; nucleotides not matched to a gene: 5. There are 14 residues in the CDR3. CDR3 bases: TGTGCCAGCAGTGGAACTAGCGGATACAATGAGCAGTTCTTC. Its translation: CASSGTSGYNEQFF. Full variable domain (missing parts from reference TRBV7-3 and TRBJ2-1): GAGVSQTPSNKVTEKGKYVELRCDPISGHTALYWYRQSLGQGPEFLIYFQGTGAADDSGLPNDRFFAVRPEGSVSTLKIQRTERGDSAVYLCASSGTSGYNEQFFGPGTRLTVL.

The rearrangement links TRBV29-1 to TRBJ1-1; no firm D call. CDR3 length: 12 residues. Germline V gene sequence: CDR1 SQVTM, CDR2 ANQGSEA. V lost 3 bases and J lost 2, with 7 bases in between. The CDR3 DNA sequence: TGCAGCGTTGACGGAGCTAACACTGAAGCTTTCTTT. Translated: CSVDGANTEAFF.

This sequence joins TRBV5-1 and TRBJ1-5; D call uncertain. CDR1 is SGHRS and CDR2 is YFSETQ in the germline V gene. The CDR3 is 13 residues long. The V end lost 5 bases, the J end lost 0 bases, and 6 bases lay between the germline ends. CDR3: CASRRDSNQPQHF. The CDR3 DNA sequence: TGCGCCAGCAGGAGGGATAGCAATCAGCCCCAGCATTTT.

V is TRBV6-6 and J is TRBJ2-5; D not certain. The CDR3 consists of 11 residues. The V end lost 4 bases, the J end lost 5 bases, and 5 bases lay between the germline ends. Looked up from germline, CDR1 is MNHNY and CDR2 is SVGAGI (reference sequence). CDR3 nucleotides: TGTGCCAGCAGTTTTGCGGAGACCCAGTACTTC. This sequence encodes CASSFAETQYF.